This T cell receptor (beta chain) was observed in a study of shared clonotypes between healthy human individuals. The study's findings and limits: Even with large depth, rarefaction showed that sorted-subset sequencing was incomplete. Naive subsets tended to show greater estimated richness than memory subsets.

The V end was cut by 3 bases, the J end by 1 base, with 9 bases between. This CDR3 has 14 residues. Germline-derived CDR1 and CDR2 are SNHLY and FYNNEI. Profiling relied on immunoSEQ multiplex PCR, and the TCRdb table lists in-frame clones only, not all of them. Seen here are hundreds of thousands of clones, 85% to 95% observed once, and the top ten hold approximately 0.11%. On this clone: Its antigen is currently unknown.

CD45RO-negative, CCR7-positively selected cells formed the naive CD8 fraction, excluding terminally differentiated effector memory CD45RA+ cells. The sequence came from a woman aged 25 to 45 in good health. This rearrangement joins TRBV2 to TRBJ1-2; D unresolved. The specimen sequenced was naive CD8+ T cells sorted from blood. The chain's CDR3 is CASSEGSDNYGYTF. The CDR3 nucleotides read TGTGCCAGCAGTGAGGGCAGCGATAACTATGGCTACACCTTC.